This T cell receptor (beta chain) came from a study of blood T cell repertoires in COVID-19. At the level of the study: Samples of COVID-19 (acute and convalescent) were obtained from the United States, Italy and Spain. From T cells, B-cell-depleted T cells, or PBMCs came the material, which was cDNA or gDNA.

This clone was picked up one time. The method was immunoSEQ multiplex PCR; TCRdb's version includes in-frame clones alone and lacks a portion of them. The sample records approximately 150,000 clones, more than 60% being singletons. The CDR3 consists of 13 residues. V lost 5 bases and J 5 bases, leaving 13 bases between the germline ends. In germline, CDR1 is MNHEY, CDR2 SMNVEV (reference sequence). This chain joins TRBV27 and TRBJ2-7; D might be TRBD1 (6 bases). The TCR originated in a man in his forties or fifties with acute or convalescent COVID-19. Sample: peripheral blood. CDR3 sequence (DNA): TGTGCCAGCAGTGCCACAGGGTTCGACGAGCAGTACTTC. Amino acid sequence: CASSATGFDEQYF.